Listed below are T cell receptor beta chains from one sample, sequenced in a study of T cell repertoires in cytomegalovirus infection. TCRdb recomputed calls from the reads with MiXCR, one row per CDR3 protein. The sample records approximately 750,000 distinct CDR3 sequences, roughly a third being singletons. The sequenced material came from PBMCs. The origin of the receptors is a human donor in good health (CMV status not recorded). Some clones in this sample may be carry-over from other donors' samples. The CDR3 runs from the conserved cysteine through the conserved F or W. Fields, in order: D gene, V gene, clone size, J gene, CDR3 protein, CDR3 DNA. A D gene is named only where the DNA matches it firmly. Clone size is shown for a subset of rows, as once, few, many or a class of expanded clone.

>TRBD2|TRBV6-2/TRBV6-3|.|TRBJ2-7
CASSLTSGVFEQYF
TGTGCCAGCAGTCTAACTAGCGGGGTTTTCGAGCAGTACTTC
>.|TRBV7-8|.|TRBJ1-5
CASSLEGFSNQPQHF
TGTGCCAGCAGCTTAGAGGGTTTCAGCAATCAGCCCCAGCATTTT
>.|TRBV12-3/TRBV12-4|.|TRBJ1-5
CASSLTSSINQPQHF
TGTGCCAGCAGTTTAACTTCATCTATCAATCAGCCCCAGCATTTT
>.|TRBV19|few|TRBJ2-4
CASSISHIQYF
TGTGCCAGTAGTATTAGTCACATTCAGTACTTC
>TRBD2|TRBV6-1|few|TRBJ2-1
CASSVLAGWNEQFF
TGTGCCAGCAGTGTACTAGCGGGATGGAATGAGCAGTTCTTC
>.|TRBV29-1|few|TRBJ1-4
CSVAGREKLFF
TGCAGCGTTGCGGGTCGAGAAAAACTGTTTTTT
>.|TRBV7-2|many|TRBJ1-1
CASSNRQSMNTEAFF
TGTGCCAGCAGCAACCGACAGTCCATGAACACTGAAGCTTTCTTT
>.|TRBV7-6|.|TRBJ2-1
CASSLGSGIDQFF
TGTGCCAGCAGCTTAGGGTCCGGGATTGATCAGTTCTTC
>.|TRBV12-3/TRBV12-4|few|TRBJ1-2
CASSLGRIDGYTF
TGTGCCAGCAGTTTAGGCAGGATAGATGGCTACACCTTC
>.|TRBV6-1|once|TRBJ1-5
CASSEGLGGFVEPQHF
TGTGCCAGCAGTGAAGGGTTGGGGGGGTTTGTGGAGCCCCAGCATTTT
>.|TRBV28|.|TRBJ2-2
CASTGLTGELFF
TGTGCCAGCACAGGGTTAACCGGGGAGCTGTTTTTT
>.|TRBV4-2|.|TRBJ2-3
CASSQVETMWEHDTQYF
TGTGCCAGCAGCCAAGTAGAAACAATGTGGGAGCACGATACGCAGTATTTT
>.|TRBV6-6|.|TRBJ2-7
CASSYSMGTSPYEQYF
TGTGCCAGCAGTTACTCGATGGGGACTTCACCCTACGAGCAGTACTTC